This T cell receptor (beta chain) was captured in a study of beta chain features in type 1 diabetes. Overall study context: Cell yields, gender and age were similar in healthy donors and patients. Overall study findings and caveats: The analysis here could not establish whether HLA type shapes TCRB rearrangement. A moderate, significant TCRB CDR3 shortening appeared in type 1 diabetes across four CD4+ subsets.

Isolated RNA was reverse transcribed in full, so expressed TCRB transcripts were sequenced. TCRdb's table, derived via immunoSEQ multiplex PCR, lists solely in-frame clones and lacks some. The table includes 250,000 to 300,000 clones, around 15% detected once. V was pared by 0 bases and J by 9 bases, with 16 bases between. The V gene's germline CDR1 is SGHRS and CDR2 YFSETQ. CDR3 length: 15 residues. This clone has just a few counts. Its antigen is undetermined. This chain links TRBV5-1 with TRBJ2-1; TRBD1 might be the D (6 bases). This receptor was identified in a man younger than 40 with type 1 diabetes. The specimen was naive CD4+ T cells from blood. DNA of the CDR3: TGCGCCAGCAGCTTGGAATCGCAGGGGTGGTTTGAGCAGTTCTTC. Translation: CASSLESQGWFEQFF.